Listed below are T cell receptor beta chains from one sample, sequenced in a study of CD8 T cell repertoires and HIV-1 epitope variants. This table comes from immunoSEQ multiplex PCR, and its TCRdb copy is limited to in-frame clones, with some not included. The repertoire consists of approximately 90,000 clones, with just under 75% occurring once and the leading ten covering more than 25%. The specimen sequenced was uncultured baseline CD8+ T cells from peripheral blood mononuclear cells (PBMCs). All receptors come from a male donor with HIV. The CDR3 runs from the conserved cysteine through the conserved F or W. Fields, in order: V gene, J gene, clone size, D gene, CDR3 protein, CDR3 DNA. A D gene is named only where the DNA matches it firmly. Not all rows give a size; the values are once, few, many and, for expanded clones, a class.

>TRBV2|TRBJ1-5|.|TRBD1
CASNGETGDQHF
TGTGCCAGCAACGGAGAGACAGGGGACCAGCATTTT
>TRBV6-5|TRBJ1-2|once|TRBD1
CASSFGQDPIYGYTF
TGTGCCAGCAGTTTCGGACAGGACCCAATTTATGGCTACACCTTC
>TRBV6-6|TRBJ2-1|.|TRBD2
CASSRGAGVYNEQFF
TGTGCCAGCAGTAGGGGTGCGGGAGTTTACAATGAGCAGTTCTTC
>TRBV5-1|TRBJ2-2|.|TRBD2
CASSSLAGGPPNTGELFF
TGCGCCAGCAGCTCCCTAGCGGGAGGGCCCCCAAACACCGGGGAGCTGTTTTTT
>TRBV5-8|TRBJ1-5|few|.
CASSLVSAAGQPQHF
TGTGCCAGCAGCTTGGTTTCGGCAGCTGGCCAGCCCCAGCATTTT
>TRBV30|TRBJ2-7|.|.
CAWGKGVAGEVYEQYF
TGTGCCTGGGGTAAGGGGGTGGCGGGCGAAGTGTACGAGCAGTACTTC
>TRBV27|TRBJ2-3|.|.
CASSKSTDTQYF
TGTGCCAGCAGCAAAAGCACAGATACGCAGTATTTT
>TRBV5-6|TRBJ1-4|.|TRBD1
CASSYADRADEKLFF
TGTGCCAGCAGCTACGCCGACAGGGCCGATGAAAAACTGTTTTTT
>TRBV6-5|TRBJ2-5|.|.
CASRGVLGETQYF
TGTGCCAGCAGGGGAGTATTAGGGGAGACCCAGTACTTC
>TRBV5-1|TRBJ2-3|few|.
CASSSLSGSTDTQYF
TGCGCCAGCTCCTCCCTTTCAGGCTCCACAGATACGCAGTATTTT
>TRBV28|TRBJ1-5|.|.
CASSLDHRLNQPQHF
TGTGCCAGCAGTTTAGATCACAGACTCAATCAGCCCCAGCATTTT
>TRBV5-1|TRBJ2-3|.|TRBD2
CASSLRETGGPSTDTQYF
TGCGCCAGCAGCTTGAGGGAAACGGGGGGGCCTAGCACAGATACGCAGTATTTT
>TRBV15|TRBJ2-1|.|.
CATSRDLSSYNEQFF
TGTGCCACCAGCAGAGATCTGAGCTCCTACAATGAGCAGTTCTTC
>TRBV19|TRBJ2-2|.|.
CASSGKGPNTGELFF
TGTGCCAGTAGTGGGAAGGGACCGAACACCGGGGAGCTGTTTTTT
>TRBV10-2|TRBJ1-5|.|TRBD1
CASSEGPGPGGGGQPQHF
TGCGCCAGCAGTGAAGGTCCGGGACCCGGAGGGGGCGGACAGCCCCAGCATTTT
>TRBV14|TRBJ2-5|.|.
CASSLARTSGETQYF
TGTGCCAGCAGTCTAGCCCGGACCTCGGGAGAGACCCAGTACTTC
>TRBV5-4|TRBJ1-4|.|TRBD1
CASSPGGRTGNEKLFF
TGTGCCAGCAGCCCCGGGGGGAGGACAGGGAATGAAAAACTGTTTTTT
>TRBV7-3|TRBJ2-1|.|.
CASSLGSTATYNEQFF
TGTGCCAGCAGCTTAGGGTCCACCGCCACCTACAATGAGCAGTTCTTC
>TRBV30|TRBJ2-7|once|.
CAWSVGGQHYEQYF
TGTGCCTGGAGTGTAGGGGGGCAGCACTACGAGCAGTACTTC
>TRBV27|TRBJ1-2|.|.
CASKTGRGSNYGYTF
TGTGCCAGCAAGACCGGGAGGGGGTCAAACTATGGCTACACCTTC
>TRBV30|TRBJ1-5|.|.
CAWSKGVAYQPQHF
TGTGCCTGGAGTAAAGGGGTCGCTTATCAGCCCCAGCATTTT
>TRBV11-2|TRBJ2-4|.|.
CASSLGSGRSFQYF
TGTGCCAGCAGCTTAGGGTCAGGGAGATCGTTTCAGTACTTC
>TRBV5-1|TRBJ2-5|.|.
CASSLFLQETQYF
TGCGCCAGCAGCTTGTTCTTACAAGAGACCCAGTACTTC
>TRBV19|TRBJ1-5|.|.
CASSSARGSNQPQHF
TGTGCCAGTAGTTCTGCCAGGGGCAGCAATCAGCCCCAGCATTTT
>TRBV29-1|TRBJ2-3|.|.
CSVGEGGTDTQYF
TGCAGCGTTGGAGAGGGTGGAACAGATACGCAGTATTTT
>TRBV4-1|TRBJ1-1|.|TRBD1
CASSRQGGTTEAFF
TGCGCCAGCAGCCGACAGGGAGGTACCACTGAAGCTTTCTTT
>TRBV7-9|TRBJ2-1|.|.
CASSLSGKNEQFF
TGTGCCAGCAGCTTATCCGGGAAAAATGAGCAGTTCTTC
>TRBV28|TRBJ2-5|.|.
CASSFSGYRETQYF
TGTGCCAGCAGTTTTTCCGGTTATAGAGAGACCCAGTACTTC
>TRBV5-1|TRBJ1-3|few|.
CASTLGGQGENTIYF
TGCGCCAGCACCCTGGGAGGGCAGGGAGAAAACACCATATATTTT
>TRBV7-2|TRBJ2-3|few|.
CASSLLGISDTQYF
TGTGCCAGCAGCTTGTTGGGGATCTCAGATACGCAGTATTTT
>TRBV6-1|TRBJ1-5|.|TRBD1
CASSAGQGGNQPQHF
TGTGCCAGCAGTGCAGGTCAGGGGGGCAATCAGCCCCAGCATTTT
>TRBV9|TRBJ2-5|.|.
CASSPASPLKETQYF
TGTGCCAGCAGTCCCGCGTCCCCCCTTAAAGAGACCCAGTACTTC
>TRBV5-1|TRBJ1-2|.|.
CASSLAAEYGYTF
TGCGCCAGCAGCTTGGCAGCGGAGTATGGCTACACCTTC
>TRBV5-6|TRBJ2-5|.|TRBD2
CASSLGGRGETQYF
TGTGCCAGCAGCTTGGGCGGGAGAGGGGAGACCCAGTACTTC
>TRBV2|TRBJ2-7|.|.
CASSVTRAEQYF
TGTGCCAGCAGTGTTACACGGGCCGAGCAGTACTTC
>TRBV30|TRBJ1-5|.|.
CAWSGGAQPQHF
TGTGCCTGGAGCGGCGGAGCCCAGCCCCAGCATTTT
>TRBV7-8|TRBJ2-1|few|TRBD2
CASSFRTSGSRDEQFF
TGTGCCAGCAGCTTTCGGACTAGCGGGAGTAGGGATGAGCAGTTCTTC
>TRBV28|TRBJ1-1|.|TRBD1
CASSFEGASGTEAFF
TGTGCCAGCAGTTTCGAGGGGGCGTCAGGAACTGAAGCTTTCTTT
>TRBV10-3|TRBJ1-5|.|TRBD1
CAIRDRDHQPQHF
TGTGCCATCAGGGACAGGGATCATCAGCCCCAGCATTTT
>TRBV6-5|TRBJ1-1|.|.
CASSSDENTEAFF
TGTGCCAGCAGTTCGGACGAGAACACTGAAGCTTTCTTT
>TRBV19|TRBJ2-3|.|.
CASTAETDTQYF
TGTGCCAGTACAGCGGAAACAGATACGCAGTATTTT
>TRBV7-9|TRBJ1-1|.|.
CASSLAREENTEAFF
TGTGCCAGCAGCCTAGCGAGGGAGGAGAACACTGAAGCTTTCTTT
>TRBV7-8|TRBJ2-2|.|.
CASSSHKTITGTGELFF
TGTGCCAGCAGCTCACATAAGACTATCACAGGCACCGGGGAGCTGTTTTTT